This T cell receptor beta chain is from a study of OX40 agonist ivuxolimab in advanced cancers. Points from the study as a whole: CD8+ T cells averaged more expanded clones than CD4+. In the expanded peripheral T cells, antigen specificity was never determined. Doses of 0.1 to 3.0 mg/kg were accompanied by clonal expansion of CD4+ and CD8+ blood T cells by week 6.

Patients who had autoimmune disease history or got systemic immunosuppression were left out. Remarks on this clone: Its antigen is not known.

CDR3 length: 16 residues. Profiling relied on immunoSEQ multiplex PCR, and the TCRdb table lists in-frame clones only, not all of them. The repertoire holds about 41,000 clones, with roughly 89% as singletons. This sequence originates from an adult with an advanced solid tumor such as melanoma, head and neck, liver or kidney cancer. The source was CD4+ or CD8+ T cells sorted from blood, collected in a trial of the OX40 agonist ivuxolimab. The rearrangement joins TRBV21-1 to TRBJ1-5; the listed D gene, TRBD1, was not tested against the DNA. TRBV21-1 is shown as a pseudogene. The CDR3 spells CAGQIGSRTWNQPQHF. As DNA, the CDR3 is TGTGCCGGTCAAATCGGGTCCCGGACATGGAATCAGCCCCAGCATTTT.